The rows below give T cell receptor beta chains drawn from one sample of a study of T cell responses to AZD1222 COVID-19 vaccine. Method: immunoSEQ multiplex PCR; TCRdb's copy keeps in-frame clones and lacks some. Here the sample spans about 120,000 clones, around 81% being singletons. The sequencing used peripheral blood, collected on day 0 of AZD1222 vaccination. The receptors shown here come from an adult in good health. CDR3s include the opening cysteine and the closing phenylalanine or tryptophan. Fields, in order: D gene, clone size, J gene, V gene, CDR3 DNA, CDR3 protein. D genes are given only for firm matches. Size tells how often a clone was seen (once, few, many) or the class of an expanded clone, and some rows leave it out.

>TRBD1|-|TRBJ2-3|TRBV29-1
TGCAGCGTTGTTCAAGGGACAGGGGGAATGGCAGATACGCAGTATTTT
CSVVQGTGGMADTQYF
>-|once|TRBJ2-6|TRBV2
TGTGCCAGCAGTGTGTTTGGGGTCTCTGGGGCCAACGTCCTGACTTTC
CASSVFGVSGANVLTF
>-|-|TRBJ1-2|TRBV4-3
TGCGCCAGCAGCCAAGACGAAGGGGTCTATGGCTACACCTTC
CASSQDEGVYGYTF
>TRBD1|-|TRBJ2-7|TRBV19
TGTGCCAGTAGTCAGGGGGTAACCTACGAGCAGTACTTC
CASSQGVTYEQYF
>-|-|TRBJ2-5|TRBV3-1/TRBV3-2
TGTGCCAGCAGCCAAGTGCAGGTCGCGACCCAGTACTTC
CASSQVQVATQYF
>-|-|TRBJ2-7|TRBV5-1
TGCGCCAGCAGCTTGGCCGGGGTAGGGAACGAGCAGTACTTC
CASSLAGVGNEQYF
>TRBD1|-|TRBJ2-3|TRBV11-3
TGTGCCAGCAGCTTAGGGGGGGACAGGGCAGATACGCAGTATTTT
CASSLGGDRADTQYF
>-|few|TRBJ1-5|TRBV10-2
TGCGCCAGTCAATGGGGGGCCTTGGGACAGCCCCAGCATTTT
CASQWGALGQPQHF
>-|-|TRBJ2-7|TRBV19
TGTGCCAGTCCGGACAGAACCTCCCACTACGAGCAGTACTTC
CASPDRTSHYEQYF
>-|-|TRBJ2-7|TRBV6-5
TGTGCCAGCATCAATCAGCTACAGAGGGCCTACGAGCAGTACTTC
CASINQLQRAYEQYF
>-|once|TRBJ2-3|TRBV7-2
TGTGCCAGCAGCTTAGTGTCCGGCCCAACAGATACGCAGTATTTT
CASSLVSGPTDTQYF
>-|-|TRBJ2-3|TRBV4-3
TGCGCCAGCAGCCAGCAAGCGGGCACAGATACGCAGTATTTT
CASSQQAGTDTQYF
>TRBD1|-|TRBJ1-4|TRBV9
TGTGCCAGCAGCAGGGGACAGGGGGCTGCTAATGAAAAACTGTTTTTT
CASSRGQGAANEKLFF
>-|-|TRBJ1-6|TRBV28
TGTGCCAGCAGTTCCCGGCTGGCCTATAATTCACCCCTCCACTTT
CASSSRLAYNSPLHF
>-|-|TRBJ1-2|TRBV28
TGTGCCAGCGAAGGGATCCCAGCCTCTCTATATGGCTACACCTTC
CASEGIPASLYGYTF
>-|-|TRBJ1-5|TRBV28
TGTGCCAGCAGTGCCGTAGATCAGCCCCAGCATTTT
CASSAVDQPQHF
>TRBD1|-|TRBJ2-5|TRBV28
TGTGCCAGCAGATTGAACAGGGGCATACAGGGGACCCAGTACTTC
CASRLNRGIQGTQYF
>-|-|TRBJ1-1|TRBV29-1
TGCAGCGGTAGAGGAGCGGGTGAAGCTTTCTTT
CSGRGAGEAFF
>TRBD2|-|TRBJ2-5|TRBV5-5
TGTGCCAGCAGCCCTGGACTAGCGCCAGGGGCCCAGTACTTC
CASSPGLAPGAQYF
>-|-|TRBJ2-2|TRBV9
TGTGCCAGCAGCCCCGGACCCCTGAGCGGGGAGCTGTTTTTT
CASSPGPLSGELFF
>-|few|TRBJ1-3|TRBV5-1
TGCGCCAGCAGCCCAAACTGGATCTCTGGAAACACCATATATTTT
CASSPNWISGNTIYF
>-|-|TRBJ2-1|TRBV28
TGTGCCAGCACCACGTACTCGCGGGGAGGTGAGCAGTTCTTC
CASTTYSRGGEQFF
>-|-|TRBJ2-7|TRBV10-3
TGTGCCATCAGTGATGGGGGGACGGCCTCCTACGAGCAGTACTTC
CAISDGGTASYEQYF
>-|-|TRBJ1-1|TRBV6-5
TGTGCCAGCAGTTACTCATGGGGTCTGGGGAACACTGAAGCTTTCTTT
CASSYSWGLGNTEAFF
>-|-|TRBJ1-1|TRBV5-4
TGTGCCAGCAGTCAGGGGTCCCGGATGAACACTGAAGCTTTCTTT
CASSQGSRMNTEAFF
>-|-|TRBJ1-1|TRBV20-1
TGCAGTGCTAGTATTCCGGGGAACACTGAAGCTTTCTTT
CSASIPGNTEAFF
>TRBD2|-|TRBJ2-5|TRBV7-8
TGTGCCAGCAGCTTAGCGCGATTAGCGGGAGGTCCGGCAGAAGAGACCCAGTACTTC
CASSLARLAGGPAEETQYF
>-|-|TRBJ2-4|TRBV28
TGTGCCAGCAGTTTGAGGGGGAGGCACATTCAGTACTTC
CASSLRGRHIQYF
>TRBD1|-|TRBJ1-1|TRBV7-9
TGTGCCAGCAGCTCTTTCAGGGGGCAAGAAGACACTGAAGCTTTCTTT
CASSSFRGQEDTEAFF
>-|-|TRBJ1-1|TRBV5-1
TGCGCCAGCAGCCCGACATCACAGGTGAACACTGAAGCTTTCTTT
CASSPTSQVNTEAFF
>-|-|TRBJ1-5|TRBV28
TGTGCCAGCAGCAGACAGGATCTTCGCAATCAGCCCCAGCATTTT
CASSRQDLRNQPQHF
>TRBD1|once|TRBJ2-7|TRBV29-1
TGCAGCGCCTTGAGGACAGGGGTACTCGAGCAGTACTTC
CSALRTGVLEQYF
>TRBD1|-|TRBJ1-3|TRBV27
TGTGCCAGCAGGACAGGGATGGGCTCTGGAAACACCATATATTTT
CASRTGMGSGNTIYF
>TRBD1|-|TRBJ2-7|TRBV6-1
TGTGCCAGCAGTGAGCAACAGGGGGTGGTTCAGCAGTACTTC
CASSEQQGVVQQYF
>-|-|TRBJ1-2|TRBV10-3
TGTGCCATCAGTGAAAACGGTAACTATGGCTACACCTTC
CAISENGNYGYTF
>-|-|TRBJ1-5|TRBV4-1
TGCGCCAGCAGCCAAGATCCCGCAGGGCGGCAGCCCCAGCATTTT
CASSQDPAGRQPQHF
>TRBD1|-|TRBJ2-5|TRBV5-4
TGTGCCAGCAGCTCCCCAGGGGGAAAAGAGACCCAGTACTTC
CASSSPGGKETQYF
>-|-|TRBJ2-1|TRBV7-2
TGTGCCAGCAGCGCTAGCGTTAGCTCCTACAATGAGCAGTTCTTC
CASSASVSSYNEQFF
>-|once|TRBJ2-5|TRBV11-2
TGTGCCAGCAGCTTTTTCAGGCGGGAGACCCAGTACTTC
CASSFFRRETQYF
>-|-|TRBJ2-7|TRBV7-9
TGTGCCAGCAGCCTGAGGAAGCGTAACGAGCAGTACTTC
CASSLRKRNEQYF
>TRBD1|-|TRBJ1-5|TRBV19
TGTGCCATTTCGGACAGGGGGTTATTCGGGCCCCAGCATTTT
CAISDRGLFGPQHF
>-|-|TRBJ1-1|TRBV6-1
TGTGCCAGCAGTGAAGTGGAGAGCTTACCGAACACTGAAGCTTTCTTT
CASSEVESLPNTEAFF
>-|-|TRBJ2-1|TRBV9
TGTGCCAGCAGCAGGGGGGTTGGTAATGAGCAGTTCTTC
CASSRGVGNEQFF
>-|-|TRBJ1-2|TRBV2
TGTGCCAGCAGTGATACTAACTATGGCTACACCTTC
CASSDTNYGYTF
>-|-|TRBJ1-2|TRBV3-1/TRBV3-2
TGTGCCAGCAGCCAAGCTGACACGTTTCGTGGCTACACCTTC
CASSQADTFRGYTF
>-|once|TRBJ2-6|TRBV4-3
TGCGCCAGCAGCCAAGATCGGTCCTCTGGGGCCAACGTCCTGACTTTC
CASSQDRSSGANVLTF
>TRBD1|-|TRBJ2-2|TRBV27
TGTGCCAGCAGTTTATATGGACAGGGAGGAACCGGGGAGCTGTTTTTT
CASSLYGQGGTGELFF
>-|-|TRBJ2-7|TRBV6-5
TGTGCCAGCATAGTTGGAAATTCCTACGAGCAGTACTTC
CASIVGNSYEQYF
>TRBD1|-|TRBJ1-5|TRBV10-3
TGTGCCATTGGGACAGGGGTGAATCAGCCCCAGCATTTT
CAIGTGVNQPQHF
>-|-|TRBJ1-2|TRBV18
TGTGCCAGCTCACCAGGCAGGGGAGATGGCTACACCTTC
CASSPGRGDGYTF